This is a list of T cell receptor beta chains from one sample in a study of blood T cell repertoires in COVID-19. Method: immunoSEQ multiplex PCR; TCRdb's copy keeps in-frame clones and lacks some. Here the sample spans about 320,000 clones, 85% being singletons. The sequencing sample was made of PBMCs or T cells enriched from blood (not recorded which). The receptors shown here come from a woman between 25 and 40 years old who had been exposed to COVID-19. The CDR3 runs from the conserved cysteine through the conserved F or W.

TRBV6-5	TRBJ1-5	CASLQPGSNQPQHF
TRBV5-5	TRBJ1-6	CASSLVTGRQEILHF
TRBV9	TRBJ2-5	CASSRTGVSYETQYF
TRBV7-9	TRBJ2-4	CASSLWREPGRINIQYF
TRBV19	TRBJ1-5	CASNRGWNQPQHF
TRBV10-3	TRBJ2-7	CAISEGTGAYEQYF
TRBV3-1/TRBV3-2	TRBJ1-2	CASSQDRQGDGYTF
TRBV19	TRBJ2-7	CASSKRGWEAEQYF
TRBV7-9	TRBJ2-5	CASSTVVSQETQYF
TRBV5-1	TRBJ1-2	CASGLSGTGGEDGYTF
TRBV5-1	TRBJ2-5	CASSLGPAGGPETQYF
TRBV7-9	TRBJ2-3	CASSLSGKLTDTQYF
TRBV4-1	TRBJ2-7	CASTLSGQTRSSYEQYF
TRBV20-1	TRBJ1-4	CSAPREKLFF
TRBV30	TRBJ1-2	CAWSSPFTTGGKLPSF
TRBV21-1	TRBJ1-6	CASSRQTGQNGSYNSPLHF
TRBV10-2	TRBJ2-7	CASSPLLAGDVYEQYF
TRBV7-2	TRBJ2-7	CASSLYVAGGLEQYF
TRBV10-1	TRBJ2-1	CASSERGGMTAEQFF
TRBV4-3	TRBJ1-2	CASAQGRGGYTF
TRBV4-1	TRBJ1-5	CASSQGHRGDYQPQHF
TRBV2	TRBJ2-3	CASLLIAGGPPSTDTQYF
TRBV7-9	TRBJ2-2	CASTSAGGTGELFF
TRBV7-2	TRBJ2-7	CASSLTTGTSGTHEQYF
TRBV14	TRBJ2-2	CASSPTSGSTGELFF
TRBV5-1	TRBJ1-1	CASSKICTGRATEAFF
TRBV7-6	TRBJ1-1	CASSLGSERMNTEAFF
TRBV6-2/TRBV6-3	TRBJ2-7	CASSYYDRASYEQYF
TRBV14	TRBJ2-7	CASSQVRSGSYEQYF
TRBV6-2/TRBV6-3	TRBJ2-7	CASSYRDTYEQYF
TRBV27	TRBJ1-1	CASIARNMNTEAFF
TRBV12-3/TRBV12-4	TRBJ2-7	CASSSTEDYEQYF